Presented here are 5 T cell receptor beta chains from one specimen sequenced in a study of blood T cell repertoires in COVID-19. Assay used: immunoSEQ multiplex PCR; TCRdb lists only in-frame clones, some missing. This table holds hundreds of thousands of clones, roughly 80% found once. The specimen sequenced was peripheral blood. The source is a woman older than 75 with COVID-19, enrolled during active disease.

The chain links TRBV4-1 to TRBJ1-6, with TRBD1 matching 9 bases. Germline-derived CDR1 and CDR2 are MGHRA and YSYEKL. J gave up 10 bases and V 0 bases, and 4 bases lay outside the gene matches. The CDR3 is made up of 15 amino acids. In DNA, the CDR3 is TGCGCCAGCAGCCAAGACCCCGGACAGGGGTCACCCCTCCACTTT. It encodes CASSQDPGQGSPLHF.

The gene calls are TRBV5-1 and TRBJ2-5; tentative D call: TRBD1 (5 bases). In germline, CDR1 is SGHRS, CDR2 YFSETQ. The V end was cut by 0 bases, the J end by 4 bases, with 13 bases between. The CDR3 runs 15 residues. CDR3 coding DNA: TGCGCCAGCAGCTTGGCTGGGCAGGGCCGAGAGACCCAGTACTTC. Translation: CASSLAGQGRETQYF.

In its sample, this clone was seen a few times. The rearrangement joins TRBV12-3 or TRBV12-4 to TRBJ1-1; D is undetermined. V lost 1 base and J 10 bases, leaving 13 bases between the germline ends. CDR3 length: 13 residues. As DNA, the CDR3 is TGTGCCAGCAGTTTAGGGCAGGCCGGGAGAGCTTTCTTT. This codes for CASSLGQAGRAFF.

The rearrangement joins TRBV7-2 to TRBJ2-1; possible D gene TRBD2, 6 bases. Germline CDR1 and CDR2: SGHTA and FQGNSA. Trimming pared 5 bases from V and 1 base from J, leaving 12 bases between. The length of the CDR3 is 15 residues. Here the CDR3 DNA reads TGTGCCAGCAGCCCCAGAGGAGGGTCCTACAATGAGCAGTTCTTC. It yields the protein CASSPRGGSYNEQFF. The entire variable domain, with the rest obtained from reference TRBV7-2 and TRBJ2-1, is as follows: GAGVSQSPSNKVTEKGKDVELRCDPISGHTALYWYRQSLGQGLEFLIYFQGNSAPDKSGLPSDRFSAERTGGSVSTLTIQRTQQEDSAVYLCASSPRGGSYNEQFFGPGTRLTVL.

A word on this clone: One end of the junction is discordant with germline, which a read error may explain. Additional DNA sequences in this sample encode the identical CDR3. CDR3 sequence reads: CASSLDTGGEVTEAFF. The CDR3 DNA reads TGCGCCAGCAGCTTGGATACAGGGGGCGAGGTCACTGAAGCCTTCTTT. The gene calls are TRBV5-1 and TRBJ1-1; TRBD1 matches 9 bases. Germline CDR1 is SGHRS and CDR2 is YFSETQ. The CDR3 is made up of 16 amino acids.